This TCR beta chain was documented in a study of T cell clusters in autoimmune cytopenias (dated by TCRdb to about 2019). Concerning the study at large: TRB sequencing reached a median depth of approximately 50,000 reads per sample and yielded a median of approximately 2,200 distinct TRB clonotypes per sample. TRB and IGH repertoires from peripheral blood were sequenced in autoimmune cytopenia patients at active disease and during treatment follow-up, with healthy, CLL and autoimmune hepatitis controls included alongside. The study aimed to test whether autoimmune cytopenia patients carry a disease-specific immune repertoire signature usable as a blood-based biomarker.

Per sample, approximately 270 ng of peripheral blood genomic DNA, around 40,000 genome equivalents, was used for TRB amplification. Points the paper makes about the study in general: The T cell clusters were defined only in silico, and the functional role of the clusters still needed to be validated experimentally. Healthy donors had almost three times as many exclusive TRB clusters as active autoimmune hepatitis patients, a finding consistent with an autoimmunity-wide signature. In the comparison of secondary cytopenia with CLL, no cluster-lack signature showed up, apparently because the dominant lymphoma-associated repertoire masked the signature. The TRB repertoire shifts, including less even repertoires in secondary cytopenia and CLL, mostly reflected lymphoma bias and not autoimmunity. The GLIPH analysis suggested a lack of physiological T cell clusters in primary autoimmune cytopenia patients, since around 50 clusters were exclusive to healthy donors whereas about 17 were exclusive to patients.

No count is logged; frequency rates this clonotype as large (0.1 to 1%). The clone's antigen remains unknown. Sequences MNHEY (CDR1) and SVGAGI (CDR2) are obtained from the germline V gene. The CDR3 goes from the cysteine to the phenylalanine over 16 residues. This entry has no DNA. TRB rearrangements were amplified by multiplex PCR following a touch-down protocol, with the TRB-A and TRB-B primer pools mixed in one tube. Two consecutive PCR reactions with Phusion HS II polymerase added Illumina adapters and sample indices to the amplicons. The amplicons were purified from gel with the NucleoSpin Gel and PCR Clean-up kit, after which the amplicons were quantified by Qubit and checked for quality on an Agilent 2100 Bioanalyzer. Sequencing of the libraries was done on an Illumina MiSeq with paired-end, single-indexed, 600-cycle runs. From the authors' description of their analysis: MiXCR version 2.1.12, together with the default MiXCR reference library, was used to align and assemble the TRB reads. A clone was defined by each unique CDR3 nucleotide sequence, and the analysis included only productive sequences with two or more reads. To assess repertoire diversity, an R script computed alpha-parameterized diversity profiles (alpha 0 to 5), which included the Shannon (alpha 1) and Simpson (alpha 2) indices. The tcR package was used to compute combinatorial TRB VJ usage, which was then compared between cohorts by principal component analysis with ade4. GLIPH clustering of TCRbeta CDR3s was carried out on cohort pairs matched by age and read depth, and cluster frequencies were compared by Wilcoxon test. The reads were reprocessed in TCRdb, with one entry per CDR3 protein sequence and no accompanying DNA. TCRdb assigned the V and J calls; the authors' analysis was not used. The data table for this sample lists about 3,500 distinct CDR3 sequences. The ten largest clonotypes hold 37% of the sample.

The chain employs TRBV6-5 and TRBJ2-5; no DNA is available, so the TRBD1 call from TCRdb remains unchecked. The origin of this receptor is a human donor with an autoimmune cytopenia or autoimmune hepatitis (not recorded which). Sequences were obtained from peripheral blood. The CDR3 region: CASSYVWQGGRETQYF.